The sequence of this T cell receptor (beta chain) was determined in a study of cytomegalovirus exposure and HLA in healthy donors. Study outcomes and limitations: In an earlier analysis, productive rearrangement rates for most beta V segments clustered near 87% or 30%. Cytomegalovirus-associated status was assigned to fewer than 200 TCR beta chains. As a later analysis showed, several of the most significant clusters appeared to be linked to common viral pathogens.

In regard to this clone: Its antigen remains unidentified.

Germline CDR1 is SEHNR and CDR2 is FQNEAQ (reference sequence). V lost 5 bases, J lost 4 bases, and 5 bases stayed unmatched. The CDR3 runs to 15 residues. Primers: 60 Vbeta forward and 13 Jbeta reverse. Profiling relied on immunoSEQ multiplex PCR, and the TCRdb table lists in-frame clones only, not all of them. The sample table includes 45,000 or so clones. Regarding donors, all were healthy bone marrow donors. The rearrangement links TRBV7-9 to TRBJ2-1, with 10 bases lining up with TRBD2. The sample comprised PBMCs. The sequence derives from a male donor in good health and CMV-seronegative. CDR3 amino acids: CASSQLAGRYNEQFF. In nucleotides, the CDR3 is TGTGCCAGCAGCCAACTAGCGGGGAGGTACAATGAGCAGTTCTTC.